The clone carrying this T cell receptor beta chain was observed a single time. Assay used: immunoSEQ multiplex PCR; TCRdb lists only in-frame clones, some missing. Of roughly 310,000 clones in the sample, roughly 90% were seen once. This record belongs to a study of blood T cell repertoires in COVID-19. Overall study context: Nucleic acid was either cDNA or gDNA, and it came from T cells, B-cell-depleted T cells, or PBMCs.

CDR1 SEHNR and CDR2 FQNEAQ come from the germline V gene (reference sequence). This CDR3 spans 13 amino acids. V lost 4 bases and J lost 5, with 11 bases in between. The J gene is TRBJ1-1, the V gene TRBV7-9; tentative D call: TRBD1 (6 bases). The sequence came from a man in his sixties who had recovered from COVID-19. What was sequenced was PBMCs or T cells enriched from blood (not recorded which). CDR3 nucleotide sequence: TGTGCCAGCAGCTCAGGGGAAAGGACTGAAGCTTTCTTT. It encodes CASSSGERTEAFF.